This T cell receptor (beta chain) was documented in a study of blood T cell repertoires in COVID-19 (dated by TCRdb to the early 2020s). Some background on the complete study: Collaborator samples came from the United States, Italy and Spain and covered acute and convalescent phases of COVID-19. The prospective study material was composed of cDNA or gDNA derived from T cells, B-cell-depleted T cells, or PBMCs. Where HLA class I and class II types were available, the types were taken from metadata supplied by the sample provider, not from assay-based typing. The dataset comprised deeply sampled blood TCRbeta repertoires from subjects exposed to, actively infected with, or recovered from COVID-19. Samples came from the ongoing ImmuneRACE study (first 160 participants) plus 1,254 subjects from 6 global collaborators. Nearly every sample came with metadata listing a de-identified subject ID, COVID-19 status, age in years and sex. The repertoires were released in a freely available public database intended as a resource for research on the immune response to SARS-CoV-2.

TCRbeta CDR3 regions were amplified from genomic DNA by means of the immunoSEQ Assay, a bias-controlled multiplex PCR. As for the original processing: The number of nucleated cells in each sample was estimated from the amplification of reference gene primers within the assay. Sequence reads were collapsed and filtered to measure the absolute abundance of every unique TCRbeta CDR3 rearrangement. For each sample, productive Simpson clonality was calculated as the square root of Simpson's diversity index over productive rearrangements. Drawn from immuneACCESS, this table holds only the in-frame rearrangements with V and J called that TCRdb kept. Clones are partly lost; checked studies trace under half to an unresolved V gene and leave the rest unexplained. V and J calls and clone size are copied from that table; D and trimming were computed from the DNA. The sample contains approximately 45,000 clones, almost 90% of them found a single time. The top ten clonotypes cover approximately 15% of the sample.

General findings and caveats noted by the study authors: The quantity of clinical and demographic metadata differed by source and by participant and was supplied without curation.

Each collaborating institution followed its own protocols to collect whole blood in K2EDTA tubes. For TCRbeta analysis, collaborator samples were shipped as frozen whole blood, as isolated PBMCs, or as DNA extracted from either sample type. A note on this clone: Its antigen is unknown. Per-nucleotide qualities are absent, and no much larger clonotype sits a single base away. The sample holds other DNA sequences that translate to the same CDR3.

From its cysteine to its phenylalanine, the CDR3 spans 15 amino acids. Left in the record is the CDR3 DNA by itself, 45 bases read in frame from the first base. V and J are trimmed by 5 bases and 2 bases, and the gene matches miss 4 bases of the junction. As encoded in the germline V gene (reference sequence), CDR1 is SEHNR while CDR2 is FQNEAQ. Sequencing input: peripheral blood. This TCR was sampled from a human donor in a cohort sampled during active COVID-19. The sequence links TRBV7-9 to TRBJ1-2, with 11 bases aligning to TRBD1. In nucleotides, the sequence is TGTGCCAGCAGCCTGGGACAGGGGGGCAACTATGGCTACACCTTC. Translated, it gives CASSLGQGGNYGYTF.